The present TCR beta chain was sequenced within a study of blood T cell repertoires in COVID-19. About the study: Sites in the United States, Italy and Spain provided acute and convalescent COVID-19 samples.

Authors' processing steps: Amplifying reference gene primers gave estimates of nucleated cell counts. The repertoire was sequenced with immunoSEQ multiplex PCR; TCRdb's copy has only in-frame clones and lacks some. That table furnishes V, J and clone size, whereas the DNA furnished D and trimming. This repertoire shows about 140,000 clones, about 86% found once; its top ten account for approximately 8.3%. Germline-derived CDR1 and CDR2 are GTSNPN and SVGIG (reference sequence). This CDR3 has 13 residues. Trimming stripped 0 bases from V and 5 bases from J, with 11 bases between. The chain couples TRBV30 to TRBJ2-7; a weak D match, TRBD2 (6 bases). Sequenced material: peripheral blood. This TCR was sampled from a woman aged 60 to 75 with acute or convalescent COVID-19. Here the CDR3 DNA reads TGTGCCTGGAGTGTTGGCGGGGTCAACGAGCAGTACTTC. Amino acid sequence: CAWSVGGVNEQYF.